A single sample gave rise to the 19 T cell receptor beta chains below, sequenced in a study of blood T cell repertoires in COVID-19. Method: immunoSEQ multiplex PCR; TCRdb's copy keeps in-frame clones and lacks some. The sample holds about 87,000 clones, around 86% seen once. The material sequenced was peripheral blood. These TCRs come from a woman of 80 years or more with active or convalescent COVID-19.

This clone was found once. The J gene is TRBJ1-2, the V gene TRBV14; 7 bases are a match to TRBD1. Germline V gene data show CDR1 as SGHDN and CDR2 as FVKESK. The CDR3 spans 14 residues. Unmatched junction bases numbered 3, after V lost 1 base and J lost 4 bases. The CDR3 reads CASSQVTGSYGYTF. The CDR3 bases are TGTGCCAGCAGCCAAGTGACAGGGAGCTATGGCTACACCTTC.

The rearrangement uses TRBV18 and TRBJ2-5, with D possibly TRBD1 on 5 matching bases. Trimming left V 3 bases short and J 3 bases short, with 8 bases between. The CDR3 totals 13 residues. The germline V gene encodes CDR1 KGHSH and CDR2 LQKENI. The CDR3 loop is CASSPTDKETQYF. The CDR3, as DNA: TGTGCCAGCTCACCGACAGATAAAGAGACCCAGTACTTC.

The chain combines TRBV19 with TRBJ2-7; possibly TRBD2 for D (5 bases). Trimming stripped 7 bases from V and 6 bases from J, with 16 bases between. Looked up from germline, CDR1 is LNHDA and CDR2 is SQIVND (reference sequence). The CDR3 extends over 13 amino acids. CDR3 DNA sequence: TGTGCCAGTAAGAGGGAAGGTGGTAGCGAGCAGTACTTC. Protein product: CASKREGGSEQYF.

This chain links TRBV9 with TRBJ1-1; the D gene is possibly TRBD1 (5 bases). CDR3 length: 15 residues. V was clipped by 0 bases and J by 1 base, with 10 bases between them. CDR1 and CDR2 (germline): SGDLS, YYNGEE. The CDR3 loop reads CASSVGSGWNTEAFF. In DNA form, the CDR3 reads TGTGCCAGCAGCGTAGGGTCAGGGTGGAACACTGAAGCTTTCTTT.

This chain links TRBV5-5 with TRBJ2-1; maybe TRBD1 (6 bases). The length of the CDR3 is 14 residues. The germline CDR1 and CDR2 sequences are SGHKS and YYEKEE (reference sequence). With 2 bases removed from V and 9 bases from J, the gap between germline ends came to 15 bases. CDR3 residues: CASSFSTQGPEQFF. For the CDR3, the DNA is TGTGCCAGCAGCTTCTCGACGCAGGGGCCTGAGCAGTTCTTC.

V usage is TRBV18 and J usage is TRBJ1-4; D unclear. The CDR3 has 13 amino acids. V was cut by 4 bases and J by 5 bases, with 8 bases left in between. From germline, CDR1 is KGHSH and CDR2 LQKENI. CDR3 DNA: TGTGCCAGCTCACGAGAGGAGAATGAAAAACTGTTTTTT. Translating it yields CASSREENEKLFF.

This chain uses TRBV28 with TRBJ2-7; D might be TRBD2 (7 bases). The CDR3 extends over 15 amino acids. V was cut by 2 bases and J by 7 bases, with 18 bases left in between. Germline V gives CDR1 MDHEN, CDR2 SYDVKM. CDR3 nucleotides: TGTGCCAGCAGTTTAGGGGGCGGGAGTACAGTGGAGCAGTACTTC. Its translation is CASSLGGGSTVEQYF.

This clone appeared a single time. Other DNA sequences from this sample encode an identical CDR3 as well. The chain links TRBV12-3 or TRBV12-4 to TRBJ2-1; no clear D. The CDR3 runs 12 residues. Trimming shortened V by 1 base and J by 7 bases, and 5 bases separated the two germline ends. As DNA, the CDR3 is TGTGCCAGCAGTTTAGGAGTGAATGAGCAGTTCTTC. It yields the protein CASSLGVNEQFF.

The rearrangement joins TRBV7-2 to TRBJ2-7; a possible D gene is TRBD2 (6 bases). V lost 5 bases and J 4 bases, leaving 15 bases between the germline ends. There are 14 residues in the CDR3. Germline CDR1 is SGHTA and CDR2 is FQGNSA. CDR3 amino acids: CASSTPGLPYEQYF. The CDR3 nucleotides read TGTGCCAGCAGCACCCCAGGACTACCATACGAGCAGTACTTC.

The chain recombines TRBV2 with TRBJ2-5, with D possibly being TRBD1 (6 bases). The CDR3 length is 15 residues. CDR1 and CDR2 from the germline V gene are SNHLY and FYNNEI. The V end was cut by 8 bases, the J end by 5 bases, with 21 bases between. The CDR3 DNA follows: TGTGCCAGCGGACCGGAGATGGGGGCATCGGAGACCCAGTACTTC. This gives the protein CASGPEMGASETQYF.

This chain uses TRBV18 with TRBJ2-7; 9 bases fit TRBD2. With V trimmed by 8 bases and J by 1 base, 6 bases remained unmatched. Germline V gene data show CDR1 as KGHSH and CDR2 as LQKENI. CDR3 length: 14 residues. For the CDR3, the DNA is TGTGCCAGCGGCGCGGGAGGGCGGTCCTACGAGCAGTACTTC. Translating it yields CASGAGGRSYEQYF. The whole variable domain, remainder taken from reference TRBV18 and TRBJ2-7, is NAGVMQNPRHLVRRRGQEARLRCSPMKGHSHVYWYRQLPEEGLKFMVYLQKENIIDESGMPKERFSAEFPKEGPSILRIQQVVRGDSAAYFCASGAGGRSYEQYFGPGTRLTVT.

The chain carries TRBV12-3 or TRBV12-4 and TRBJ1-3; D gene ambiguous. The CDR3 has 13 amino acids. V was trimmed by 6 bases and J by 4 bases, leaving 10 bases between them. Here the CDR3 DNA reads TGTGCCAGCAGCCTCGACTCCGGAAACACCATATATTTT. The encoded protein is CASSLDSGNTIYF.

This clone was detected once. This chain links TRBV6-5 with TRBJ2-7, with TRBD2 matching over 10 bases. This CDR3 region has 13 residues. Germline V gene sequence: CDR1 MNHEY, CDR2 SVGAGI. The V segment lost 9 bases and the J segment 3 bases; nucleotides outside the gene matches: 5. The CDR3 coding sequence is TGTGCCAGTTCGGGGACTAGCGTCTACGAGCAGTACTTC. Residues: CASSGTSVYEQYF.

The rearrangement joins TRBV7-6 to TRBJ2-2, with TRBD1 matching 11 bases. The germline CDR1 and CDR2 sequences are SGHVS and FNYEAQ. The length of the CDR3 is 16 residues. Germline trimming cut 5 bases from V and 4 bases from J; bases unmatched to any gene: 6. The CDR3 nucleotides are TGTGCCAGCAGCCAAGGGACAGGGGGGCGCACCGGGGAGCTGTTTTTT. Encoded protein: CASSQGTGGRTGELFF.

The V and J genes are TRBV7-2 and TRBJ2-1; TRBD2 matches 12 bases. Trimming took 4 bases from V and 5 from J; bases not matched to a gene: 12. The CDR3 has 18 residues. The germline CDR1 and CDR2 sequences are SGHTA and FQGNSA. CDR3 amino acids: CASSSQALAGGINNEQFF. The CDR3 DNA sequence: TGTGCCAGCAGCTCACAAGCGCTAGCGGGGGGGATAAACAATGAGCAGTTCTTC.

The chain carries TRBV7-9 and TRBJ2-7; D perhaps matches TRBD2 (6 bases). Germline V gene data show CDR1 as SEHNR and CDR2 as FQNEAQ (reference sequence). This CDR3 has 14 residues. Trimming shortened V by 3 bases and J by 5 bases, and 14 bases separated the two germline ends. The CDR3 DNA sequence: TGTGCCAGCAGCTTCACGAGCGGGTTCGACGAGCAGTACTTC. This encodes CASSFTSGFDEQYF.

This clone was observed at least ten times. CDR3 nucleotide sequence: TGTGCCAGTAGGGAGGACGGCGTTACCTACGAGCAGTACTTC. It translates to CASREDGVTYEQYF. This chain links TRBV19 with TRBJ2-7; perhaps TRBD2 as D (5 bases). The CDR3 covers 14 residues. Trimming cost V 6 bases and J 2 bases, with 14 bases left between them. The germline V gene encodes CDR1 LNHDA and CDR2 SQIVND (reference sequence). The variable domain in full, completed from reference TRBV19 and TRBJ2-7, reads DGGITQSPKYLFRKEGQNVTLSCEQNLNHDAMYWYRQDPGQGLRLIYYSQIVNDFQKGDIAEGYSVSREKKESFPLTVTSAQKNPTAFYLCASREDGVTYEQYFGPGTRLTVT.

This clone occurred a few times. CDR3 sequence reads: CASSLQGYNEQFF. In DNA form, the CDR3 reads TGTGCCAGCAGCTTACAGGGCTACAATGAGCAGTTCTTC. The chain is built from TRBV5-6 and TRBJ2-1; weak D call: TRBD1 (6 bases). This CDR3 contains 13 residues. Germline V gene sequence: CDR1 SGHDT, CDR2 YYEEEE. The V end was cut by 2 bases, the J end by 3 bases, with 6 bases between. The full variable domain, with the rest looked up from reference TRBV5-6 and TRBJ2-1, is DAGVTQSPTHLIKTRGQQVTLRCSPKSGHDTVSWYQQALGQGPQFIFQYYEEEERQRGNFPDRFSGHQFPNYSSELNVNALLLGDSALYLCASSLQGYNEQFFGPGTRLTVL.

As for this clone: This same CDR3 is encoded by further DNA sequences in the sample. The chain links TRBV6-6 to TRBJ1-5; D is unresolved. V was trimmed by 5 bases and J by 8 bases, leaving 10 bases between them. This CDR3 has 12 amino acids. CDR1 is MNHNY and CDR2 is SVGAGI in the germline V gene (reference sequence). CDR3 sequence reads: CASSRDREPQHF. CDR3 bases: TGTGCCAGCAGTCGAGACCGGGAGCCCCAGCATTTT.